The next 6 T cell receptor beta chains were all read from a single sample in a study of T cells in Graves' hyperthyroidism and ophthalmopathy. Amplification of TCR beta CDR3 regions was performed using RNA transcripts as template. When the TCR CDR3 underwent first-round RT-PCR, the HTBI primer set was used. A single record per CDR3 protein comes from TCRdb applying MiXCR to the multiplex PCR reads. The sample lists 500,000 to 600,000 distinct CDR3 sequences, around 15% occurring once. The sample consisted of blood. Receptors were obtained from a woman between 18 and 30 years old with Graves' hyperthyroidism.

There are a few counts of this clonotype. The J gene is TRBJ1-1, the V gene TRBV24-1, with D unresolved. CDR1 and CDR2 (germline): KGHDR, SFDVKD. Trimming left V 3 bases short and J 5 bases short, with 9 bases between. The CDR3 loop spans 13 amino acids. CDR3 nucleotide sequence: TGTGCCACCAGTGATGCTGACTGGACTGAAGCTTTCTTT. Translated: CATSDADWTEAFF.

The gene calls are TRBV6-2 or TRBV6-3 and TRBJ2-7; TRBD1 is a possible D gene (7 bases). V lost 10 bases, J lost 6 bases, and 13 bases lay in between. Germline V lookup: CDR1 MNHEY, CDR2 SVGEGT. The CDR3 has 11 amino acids. CDR3 region: CATGQGGEQYF. The CDR3 DNA reads TGTGCCACCGGGCAGGGGGGCGAGCAGTACTTC.

This clonotype has a count of ten or more. The V and J genes are TRBV12-5 and TRBJ2-7; 7 bases agree with TRBD2. The CDR3 runs to 14 residues. The germline V gene has CDR1 LGHNT and CDR2 FRNRAP. J lost 7 bases, V lost 7 bases, and 13 bases had no gene match. The CDR3, as DNA: TGTGCTAGTGTTTACGGGACTACGCCTTTGGAGCAGTACTTC. The encoded protein is CASVYGTTPLEQYF.

Worth noting for this clonotype: A read error may be the cause here, since a much bigger clone is one base away. The gene calls are TRBV7-2 and TRBJ2-5, with D perhaps matching TRBD1 (5 bases). CDR1 SGHTA and CDR2 FQGNSA come from the germline V gene. There are 14 residues in the CDR3. DNA for the CDR3: TGTGCCAGCAGCTCAACCCAGGGCCAAGAGGCCCAGTACTTC. As protein: CASSSTQGQEAQYF.

This clonotype came up a few times. The rearrangement links TRBV28 to TRBJ1-5, with TRBD1 matching 8 bases. Trimming at V came to 3 bases and at J to 9 bases, leaving 10 bases not matched to a gene. Germline CDR1 is MDHEN and CDR2 is SYDVKM. The CDR3 loop spans 15 amino acids. The DNA for the CDR3 is TGTGCCAGCAGTTTGGCAGGGGGCGACCGATCGCCCCAGCATTTT. Its translation: CASSLAGGDRSPQHF.

This clonotype was picked up a small number of times. The chain links TRBV6-2 or TRBV6-3 to TRBJ1-6; 8 bases match TRBD1. The junction had 4 bases not matched to a gene; V was cut back by 2 bases and J by 4 bases. The CDR3 consists of 16 residues. CDR1 MNHEY and CDR2 SVGEGT come from the germline V gene. For the CDR3, the DNA is TGTGCCAGCAGTTACGCAGACAGGGGTTATAATTCACCCCTCCACTTT. Translating gives CASSYADRGYNSPLHF.